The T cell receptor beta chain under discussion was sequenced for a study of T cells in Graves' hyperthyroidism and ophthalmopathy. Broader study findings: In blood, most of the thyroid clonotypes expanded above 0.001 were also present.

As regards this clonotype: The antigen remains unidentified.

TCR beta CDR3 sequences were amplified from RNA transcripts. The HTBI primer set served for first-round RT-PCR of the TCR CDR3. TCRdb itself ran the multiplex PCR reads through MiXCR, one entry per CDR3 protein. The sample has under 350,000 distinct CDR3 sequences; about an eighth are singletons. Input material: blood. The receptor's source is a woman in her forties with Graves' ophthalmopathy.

The CDR3 region is CASSFETGVSPLHF. The DNA of the CDR3 is TGCGCCAGCAGCTTTGAGACAGGGGTCTCACCCCTCCACTTT. The chain has TRBV5-1 and TRBJ1-6; 8 nucleotides line up with TRBD1. The CDR3 length is 14 residues. Per the germline V gene, CDR1 is SGHRS and CDR2 is YFSETQ. V shed 2 bases and J 10 bases; nucleotides not matched to a gene: 5.